This TCR beta chain was sequenced for a study of naive and memory T cell subsets. An equimolar mix of two oligonucleotides served as the beta constant-region primer for TRBC1 and TRBC2. Nested alpha and beta constant-region primers with the SP2 primer drove four PCR rounds on ligated cDNA. TCRdb processed the UMI-ligation and nested PCR reads anew with MiXCR; each CDR3 protein has one entry. The table records some 15,000 distinct CDR3 sequences, about 9% of them present only once. This clonotype was counted at least ten times. From the second PCR step, alpha and beta chains were amplified apart. Sequential positive selection took CD4 T cells first, then CD8 T cells. Sequenced: central memory CD8+ T cells from blood. The receptor's source is a human donor in good health.

DNA of the CDR3: TGTGCCAGCAGCCAAGAGAGTCAGCGGGAGCAGTTCTTC. Translating gives CASSQESQREQFF. This chain joins TRBV4-2 and TRBJ2-1; D may be TRBD2 (5 bases). Looked up from germline, CDR1 is LGHNA and CDR2 is YNFKEQ. The CDR3 runs to 13 residues. V was shortened by 0 bases and J by 10 bases, with 10 bases between the two germline ends.